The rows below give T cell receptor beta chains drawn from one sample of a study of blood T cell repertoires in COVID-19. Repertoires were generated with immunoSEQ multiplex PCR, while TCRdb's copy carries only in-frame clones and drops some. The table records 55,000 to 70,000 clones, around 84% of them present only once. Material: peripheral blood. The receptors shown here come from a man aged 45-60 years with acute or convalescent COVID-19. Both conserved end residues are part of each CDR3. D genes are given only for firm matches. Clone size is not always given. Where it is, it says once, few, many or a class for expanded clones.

DNA: TGCGCCAGCAGAGTGCAGGGGTCGGCGAGGGAGACCCAGTACTTC
CDR3: CASRVQGSARETQYF
D: .
size: .
J: TRBJ2-5
length: 15
V: TRBV10-2

DNA: TGTGCCTGGAAACTAGCAGGGGGCTTCGATAATTCACCCCTCCACTTT
CDR3: CAWKLAGGFDNSPLHF
D: TRBD1
size: .
J: TRBJ1-6
length: 16
V: TRBV30

DNA: TGTGCCTGGACAGGCACCGGGGAGCTGTTTTTT
CDR3: CAWTGTGELFF
D: .
size: .
J: TRBJ2-2
length: 11
V: TRBV30

DNA: TGTGCCTGGAGTGTACCGTCGCAGGGTAATGAAAAACTGTTTTTT
CDR3: CAWSVPSQGNEKLFF
D: .
size: few
J: TRBJ1-4
length: 15
V: TRBV30

DNA: TGTGCCAGCAGCCTGATACAGGGGGCGTCACCCCTCCACTTT
CDR3: CASSLIQGASPLHF
D: TRBD1
size: .
J: TRBJ1-6
length: 14
V: TRBV5-6

DNA: TGTGCCTGGAGCCTCTACAGGGGCGCAGGGCAGCCCCAGCATTTT
CDR3: CAWSLYRGAGQPQHF
D: TRBD1
size: .
J: TRBJ1-5
length: 15
V: TRBV30

DNA: TGTGCCATCAGTGAAACCCCCCAGGGCGAAATTAACTATGGCTACACCTTC
CDR3: CAISETPQGEINYGYTF
D: .
size: .
J: TRBJ1-2
length: 17
V: TRBV10-3

DNA: TGTGCCAGCGGTGGACTAGCGGGTGGGACCTACGAGCAGTACTTC
CDR3: CASGGLAGGTYEQYF
D: TRBD2
size: few
J: TRBJ2-7
length: 15
V: TRBV2

DNA: TGTGCCAGCAGCCGGGGGGACAGGGGTGCCGAGCAGTACTTC
CDR3: CASSRGDRGAEQYF
D: TRBD1
size: .
J: TRBJ2-7
length: 14
V: TRBV7-3

DNA: TGTGCCAGCAGCTTGCGTAGCGGGGTACTATGGGGTACGCAGTATTTT
CDR3: CASSLRSGVLWGTQYF
D: TRBD2
size: .
J: TRBJ2-3
length: 16
V: TRBV5-6

DNA: TGTGCCACCAGTCCAAGTGTGGGCGCCGGGGAGCTGTTTTTT
CDR3: CATSPSVGAGELFF
D: .
size: .
J: TRBJ2-2
length: 14
V: TRBV24-1

DNA: TGTGCCAGCAGCTTAGGACGGTCTAACTATGGCTACACCTTC
CDR3: CASSLGRSNYGYTF
D: .
size: .
J: TRBJ1-2
length: 14
V: TRBV13

DNA: TGTGCCAGCATCAGCGCCTCGCGGAACACTGAAGCTTTCTTT
CDR3: CASISASRNTEAFF
D: .
size: .
J: TRBJ1-1
length: 14
V: TRBV2

DNA: TGTGCCAGCAGTGAGGAAGCAGGGGTGGGATATGGCTACACCTTC
CDR3: CASSEEAGVGYGYTF
D: .
size: few
J: TRBJ1-2
length: 15
V: TRBV6-4

DNA: TGTGCCAGCAGCAGACGGACAGGAGGGATTGGTGGGGAGCTGTTTTTT
CDR3: CASSRRTGGIGGELFF
D: .
size: .
J: TRBJ2-2
length: 16
V: TRBV7-3

DNA: TGTGCCAGCAGCTTGTCAGCGGGGAGAGTGTATGAGCAGTACTTC
CDR3: CASSLSAGRVYEQYF
D: TRBD2
size: .
J: TRBJ2-7
length: 15
V: TRBV11-2

DNA: TGTGCCAGCAGGGGACAGGAGGGGGGCTACACCTTC
CDR3: CASRGQEGGYTF
D: TRBD1
size: .
J: TRBJ1-2
length: 12
V: TRBV12-3/TRBV12-4

DNA: TGTGCCACCAGCGGTACATTCGGGACAGGAAGCTCCTACGAGCAGTACTTC
CDR3: CATSGTFGTGSSYEQYF
D: TRBD1
size: .
J: TRBJ2-7
length: 17
V: TRBV15

DNA: TGTGCCAGCAGTCCCTTAGCGGGCGATTCCTACAATGAGCAGTTCTTC
CDR3: CASSPLAGDSYNEQFF
D: TRBD2
size: few
J: TRBJ2-1
length: 16
V: TRBV7-6

DNA: TGTGCCTGGAGTCCCTGGGGCTCCTCTAATGAGCAGTTCTTC
CDR3: CAWSPWGSSNEQFF
D: .
size: .
J: TRBJ2-1
length: 14
V: TRBV30

DNA: TGTGCCAGCAGCCAACAGGGGCGAACTGAAGCTTTCTTT
CDR3: CASSQQGRTEAFF
D: .
size: .
J: TRBJ1-1
length: 13
V: TRBV14

DNA: TGTGCCAGTCGTCCGGGACTAGCGGGGGGGCCCTCCACAGATACGCAGTATTTT
CDR3: CASRPGLAGGPSTDTQYF
D: TRBD2
size: .
J: TRBJ2-3
length: 18
V: TRBV5-4

DNA: TGTGCCTGGAAGCAGGGAAGGACCGTGAACACTGAAGCTTTCTTT
CDR3: CAWKQGRTVNTEAFF
D: .
size: .
J: TRBJ1-1
length: 15
V: TRBV30

DNA: .
CDR3: CASSSSGGGVSGNTIYF
D: .
size: .
J: TRBJ1-3
length: 17
V: TRBV5-5

DNA: TGTGCCAGCTCACCATCTTCAGGAATAAATTCCTATGGCTACACCTTC
CDR3: CASSPSSGINSYGYTF
D: .
size: .
J: TRBJ1-2
length: 16
V: TRBV18

DNA: TGTGCCAGCAGTTTATCATCAGTGCATGGAGGCGAGCAGTACTTC
CDR3: CASSLSSVHGGEQYF
D: .
size: .
J: TRBJ2-7
length: 15
V: TRBV27

DNA: TGCGCCAGCAGCTATACAGGGGGATCTGGCTACACCTTC
CDR3: CASSYTGGSGYTF
D: TRBD1
size: .
J: TRBJ1-2
length: 13
V: TRBV5-1

DNA: TGTGCCTCCCCAGGGGGCGCCGGGGAGCTGTTTTTT
CDR3: CASPGGAGELFF
D: TRBD1
size: .
J: TRBJ2-2
length: 12
V: TRBV30

DNA: TGCGCCAGCAGCCCCGGGACAGGTCAACAGCCCCAGCATTTT
CDR3: CASSPGTGQQPQHF
D: TRBD1
size: .
J: TRBJ1-5
length: 14
V: TRBV5-1

DNA: TGTGCCAGCCAGACAGGGGCAGGCTATGGCTACACCTTC
CDR3: CASQTGAGYGYTF
D: TRBD1
size: .
J: TRBJ1-2
length: 13
V: TRBV25-1

DNA: TGTGCCTGGAGTGGGATCGGAGGGACGGCGTATAGCAATCAGCCCCAGCATTTT
CDR3: CAWSGIGGTAYSNQPQHF
D: .
size: .
J: TRBJ1-5
length: 18
V: TRBV30

DNA: TGTGCCAGCAGCCAAGTTGGGCCCCGGACCGGGGAGCTGTTTTTT
CDR3: CASSQVGPRTGELFF
D: .
size: .
J: TRBJ2-2
length: 15
V: TRBV11-2

DNA: TGTGCCAGCAGTGACCAGTGGGCTCAGCCCCAGCATTTT
CDR3: CASSDQWAQPQHF
D: .
size: .
J: TRBJ1-5
length: 13
V: TRBV2

DNA: TGTGCCAGCAGCTCGGCACCCGGGACTACGCAGTACTTC
CDR3: CASSSAPGTTQYF
D: TRBD2
size: .
J: TRBJ2-7
length: 13
V: TRBV11-2

DNA: TGTGCCAGTGGACAGGTTGCAACTAATGAAAAACTGTTTTTT
CDR3: CASGQVATNEKLFF
D: TRBD1
size: .
J: TRBJ1-4
length: 14
V: TRBV10-3

DNA: TGTGCCAGCAGTTCAGCAGGGGGGTGGTTGGCCCAGCATTTT
CDR3: CASSSAGGWLAQHF
D: TRBD1
size: .
J: TRBJ1-5
length: 14
V: TRBV27

DNA: TGTGCCAGCAGCGCGACAGGGGCTGTTGACTATGGCTACACCTTC
CDR3: CASSATGAVDYGYTF
D: TRBD1
size: .
J: TRBJ1-2
length: 15
V: TRBV9

DNA: TGTGCCAGCAGCATTCCTGGACAGGGTGGCACTGAAGCTTTCTTT
CDR3: CASSIPGQGGTEAFF
D: TRBD1
size: .
J: TRBJ1-1
length: 15
V: TRBV5-8

DNA: TGTGCCAGCAGTTCTACCTTATGGAATGAGCAGTTCTTC
CDR3: CASSSTLWNEQFF
D: .
size: .
J: TRBJ2-1
length: 13
V: TRBV27

DNA: TGCGCCAGCAGTCCTGACAGGGAGGTCCACGAGCAGTACTTC
CDR3: CASSPDREVHEQYF
D: .
size: .
J: TRBJ2-7
length: 14
V: TRBV10-1

DNA: TGTGCCAGCAGCGCCTTAGCGGGGGGTTACAATGAGCAGTTCTTC
CDR3: CASSALAGGYNEQFF
D: TRBD2
size: .
J: TRBJ2-1
length: 15
V: TRBV9

DNA: TGTGCCAGTACAGGGCCCGCAGCCAAAAACATTCAGTACTTC
CDR3: CASTGPAAKNIQYF
D: .
size: .
J: TRBJ2-4
length: 14
V: TRBV6-5

DNA: TGTGCCAGCACTAACCGGGACAGGGGCTTTGACGAGCAGTACTTC
CDR3: CASTNRDRGFDEQYF
D: TRBD1
size: .
J: TRBJ2-7
length: 15
V: TRBV28

DNA: TGCGCCAGCAGCGCGGGACAGCTTGGAAACACCATATATTTT
CDR3: CASSAGQLGNTIYF
D: TRBD1
size: .
J: TRBJ1-3
length: 14
V: TRBV10-1

DNA: TGTGCCAGCAGCCTTGACATTCAGCCCCAGCATTTT
CDR3: CASSLDIQPQHF
D: .
size: .
J: TRBJ1-5
length: 12
V: TRBV6-6

DNA: TGCGCCAGCAGCTTCGGACTGATAACCACTGAAGCTTTCTTT
CDR3: CASSFGLITTEAFF
D: .
size: .
J: TRBJ1-1
length: 14
V: TRBV5-1

DNA: TGTGCCAGCAGCTTAATTGCTAGCGGTGATACGCAGTATTTT
CDR3: CASSLIASGDTQYF
D: TRBD2
size: once
J: TRBJ2-3
length: 14
V: TRBV7-3

DNA: TGTGCCAGCAGTTATCCGGGACAGGGGTTTGGCCAGCCCCAGCATTTT
CDR3: CASSYPGQGFGQPQHF
D: TRBD1
size: .
J: TRBJ1-5
length: 16
V: TRBV28

DNA: TGTGCCAGCAGGGTGGACAGTTTGAGGGGGACCCAGTACTTC
CDR3: CASRVDSLRGTQYF
D: .
size: .
J: TRBJ2-5
length: 14
V: TRBV28